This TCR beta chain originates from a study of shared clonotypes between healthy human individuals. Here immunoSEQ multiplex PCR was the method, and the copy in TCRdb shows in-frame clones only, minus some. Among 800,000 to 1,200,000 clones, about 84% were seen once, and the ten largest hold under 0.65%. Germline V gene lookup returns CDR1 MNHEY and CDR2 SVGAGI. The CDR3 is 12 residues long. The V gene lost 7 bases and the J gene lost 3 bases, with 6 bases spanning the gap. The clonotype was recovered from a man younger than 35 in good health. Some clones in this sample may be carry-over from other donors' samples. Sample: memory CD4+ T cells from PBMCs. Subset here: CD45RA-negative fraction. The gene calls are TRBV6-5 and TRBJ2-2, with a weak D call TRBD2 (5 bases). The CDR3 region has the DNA TGTGCCAGCACTAGCCACACCGGGGAGCTGTTTTTT. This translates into CASTSHTGELFF.